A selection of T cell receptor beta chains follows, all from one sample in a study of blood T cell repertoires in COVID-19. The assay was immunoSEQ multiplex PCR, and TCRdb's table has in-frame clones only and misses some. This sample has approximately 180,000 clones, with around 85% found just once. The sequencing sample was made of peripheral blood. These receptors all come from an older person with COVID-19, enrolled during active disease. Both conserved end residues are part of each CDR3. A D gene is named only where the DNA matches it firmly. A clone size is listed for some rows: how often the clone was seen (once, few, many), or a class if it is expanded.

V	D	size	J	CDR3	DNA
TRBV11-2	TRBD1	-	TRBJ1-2	CASSPAGQVSITF	TGTGCCAGCAGCCCCGCAGGACAGGTTTCTATAACCTTC
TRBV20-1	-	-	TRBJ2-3	CSAVRDTQYF	TGCAGTGCCGTTCGTGATACGCAGTATTTT
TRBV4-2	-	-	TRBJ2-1	CASSPITDYNEQFF	TGTGCCAGCAGCCCCATTACTGATTACAATGAGCAGTTCTTC
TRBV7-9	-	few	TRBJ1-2	CASSLRQGPNNYGYTF	TGTGCCAGCAGCTTACGGCAGGGCCCTAATAACTATGGCTACACCTTC
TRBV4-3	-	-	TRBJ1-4	CASKDSLGEKLFF	TGCGCCAGCAAAGACAGTCTCGGGGAAAAACTGTTTTTT
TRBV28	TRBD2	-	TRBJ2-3	CASRSGGVTDTQYF	TGTGCCAGCAGGAGCGGGGGGGTCACAGATACGCAGTATTTT
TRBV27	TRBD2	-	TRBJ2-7	CASSLKRGQYYEQYF	TGTGCCAGCAGTTTAAAGCGGGGGCAATATTACGAGCAGTACTTC
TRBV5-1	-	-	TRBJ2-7	CASSLDLSSYEQYF	TGCGCCAGCAGCTTGGACCTTAGCTCCTACGAGCAGTACTTC
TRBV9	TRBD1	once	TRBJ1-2	CASSPGTDYGYTF	TGTGCCAGCAGCCCAGGGACAGACTATGGCTACACCTTC
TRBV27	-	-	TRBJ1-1	CASSSRVMNTEAFF	TGTGCCAGCAGTTCCAGGGTTATGAACACTGAAGCTTTCTTT
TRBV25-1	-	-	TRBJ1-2	CASSVADSYGYTF	TGTGCCAGCAGTGTTGCGGACAGCTATGGCTACACCTTC
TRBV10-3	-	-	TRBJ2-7	CAISAREPSYEQYF	TGTGCCATCAGTGCGAGGGAGCCTAGCTACGAGCAGTACTTC
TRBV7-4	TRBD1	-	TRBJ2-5	CASRTTGGPETQYF	TGTGCCAGCAGAACAACAGGGGGCCCAGAGACCCAGTACTTC
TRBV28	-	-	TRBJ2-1	CASRGKLPGSREQFF	TGTGCCAGCAGAGGAAAATTGCCGGGAAGCAGGGAGCAGTTCTTC
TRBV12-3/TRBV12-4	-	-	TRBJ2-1	CASLSFTYNEQFF	TGTGCCAGCCTATCTTTCACCTACAATGAGCAGTTCTTC
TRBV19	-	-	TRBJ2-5	CATTGRVPGSVETQYF	TGTGCCACGACGGGCAGGGTCCCTGGAAGTGTTGAGACCCAGTACTTC
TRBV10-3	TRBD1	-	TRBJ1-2	CASAKTGVGDGYTF	TGTGCCAGCGCGAAGACAGGGGTTGGTGATGGCTACACCTTC
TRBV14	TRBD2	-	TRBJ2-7	CASSQTGGSSYEQYF	TGTGCCAGCAGCCAAACCGGCGGGAGCTCCTACGAGCAGTACTTC
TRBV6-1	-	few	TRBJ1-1	CASSEFPGLTEAFF	TGTGCCAGCAGTGAATTTCCAGGGCTAACTGAAGCTTTCTTT
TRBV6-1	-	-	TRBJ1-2	CASSEAGQGYGYTF	TGTGCCAGCAGTGAAGCGGGGCAGGGGTATGGCTACACCTTC
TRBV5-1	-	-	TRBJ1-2	CASSLLPPVGHYGYTF	TGCGCCAGCAGCCTCCTCCCTCCCGTTGGCCACTATGGCTACACCTTC
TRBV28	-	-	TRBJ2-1	CASSFGGGVLVEQFF	TGTGCCAGCAGTTTCGGAGGGGGGGTATTGGTTGAGCAGTTCTTC
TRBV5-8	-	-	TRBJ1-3	CASRQGGGGNTIYF	TGTGCCAGCCGCCAGGGCGGGGGTGGAAACACCATATATTTT
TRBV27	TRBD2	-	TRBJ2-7	CASRSLVVAGRPGTPKEQYF	TGTGCCAGCAGGTCGCTCGTGGTAGCGGGGCGACCGGGAACACCTAAAGAGCAGTACTTC
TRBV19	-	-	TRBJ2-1	CASSSPSPTQENYYNEQFF	TGTGCCAGTAGTTCCCCCTCCCCCACACAGGAGAACTACTACAATGAGCAGTTCTTC
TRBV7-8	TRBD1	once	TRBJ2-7	CASSVAGTGGAGFYEQYF	TGTGCCAGCAGCGTAGCCGGGACAGGGGGCGCAGGATTCTACGAGCAGTACTTC
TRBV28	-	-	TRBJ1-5	CASSAKGLKNQPQHF	TGTGCCAGCAGTGCCAAGGGACTGAAGAATCAGCCCCAGCATTTT
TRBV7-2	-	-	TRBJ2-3	CASSPRDSKRSDTQYF	TGTGCCAGCAGTCCGAGGGACTCCAAGAGATCAGATACGCAGTATTTT
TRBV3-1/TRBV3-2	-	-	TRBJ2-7	CASSQDHMRAAISYEQYF	TGTGCCAGCAGCCAAGATCATATGAGGGCAGCCATCTCCTACGAGCAGTACTTC
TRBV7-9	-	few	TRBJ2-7	CAVIGQGSKYEQYF	TGTGCCGTCATCGGCCAGGGTAGCAAATACGAGCAGTACTTC
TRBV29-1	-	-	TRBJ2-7	CSVDSPNSYEQYF	TGCAGCGTTGATTCCCCTAACTCCTACGAGCAGTACTTC
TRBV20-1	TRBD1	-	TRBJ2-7	CSAKTGPEQYF	TGCAGTGCTAAGACAGGGCCCGAGCAGTACTTC
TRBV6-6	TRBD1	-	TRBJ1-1	CASKPGQGNTEAFF	TGTGCCAGCAAACCGGGACAGGGGAACACTGAAGCTTTCTTT
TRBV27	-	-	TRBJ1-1	CASSLKFAGTEAFF	TGTGCCAGCAGTTTAAAATTCGCGGGGACTGAAGCTTTCTTT
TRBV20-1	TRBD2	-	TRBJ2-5	CSASDGAGGETQYF	TGCAGTGCTAGTGATGGAGCGGGGGGTGAGACCCAGTACTTC
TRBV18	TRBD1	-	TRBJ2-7	CASSPQGVAGGEQYF	TGTGCCAGCTCACCCCAGGGGGTGGCTGGCGGCGAGCAGTACTTC
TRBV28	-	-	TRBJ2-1	CASSFTTSLLNEQFF	TGTGCCAGCAGTTTTACGACTTCCCTCCTCAATGAGCAGTTCTTC
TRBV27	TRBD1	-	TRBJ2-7	CASSAPGQGRPYEQYF	TGTGCCAGCAGTGCTCCGGGACAGGGACGCCCCTACGAGCAGTACTTC
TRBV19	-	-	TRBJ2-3	CASSLSSLRTDTQYF	TGTGCCAGTAGTCTATCCTCACTTAGAACAGATACGCAGTATTTT
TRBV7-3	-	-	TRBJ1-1	CASSSDERRNTEAFF	TGTGCCAGCAGCTCAGATGAGAGGAGGAACACTGAAGCTTTCTTT
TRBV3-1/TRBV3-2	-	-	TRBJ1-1	CASSHAYRRNTEAFF	TGTGCCAGCAGCCACGCCTACAGGCGGAACACTGAAGCTTTCTTT
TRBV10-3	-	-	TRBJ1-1	CAIKEQTNTEAFF	TGTGCCATCAAAGAACAGACGAACACTGAAGCTTTCTTT
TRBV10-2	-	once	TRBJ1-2	CASSSALTVYGYTF	TGCGCCAGCTCGAGCGCTTTGACGGTCTATGGCTACACCTTC
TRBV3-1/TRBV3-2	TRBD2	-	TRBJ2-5	CASSLAGTEETQYF	TGTGCCAGCAGTTTAGCGGGAACGGAGGAGACCCAGTACTTC
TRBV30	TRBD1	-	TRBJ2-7	CAWIAGTGNDYEQYF	TGTGCCTGGATCGCCGGGACAGGCAACGACTACGAGCAGTACTTC
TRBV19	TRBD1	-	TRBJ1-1	CASSLTGLNTEAFF	TGTGCCAGTAGTTTGACAGGGCTAAACACTGAAGCTTTCTTT
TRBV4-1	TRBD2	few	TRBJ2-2	CASSQEKTGLAGTGELFF	TGCGCCAGCAGCCAAGAAAAAACGGGACTAGCCGGTACCGGGGAGCTGTTTTTT
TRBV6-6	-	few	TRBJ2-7	CASSYTSYEQYF	TGTGCCAGCAGTTATACCAGCTACGAGCAGTACTTC
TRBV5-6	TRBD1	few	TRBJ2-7	CASSLNRQGWDSYEQYF	TGTGCCAGCAGCTTAAACCGACAGGGATGGGACTCCTACGAGCAGTACTTC
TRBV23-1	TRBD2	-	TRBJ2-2	CASSQSPLAGANTGELFF	TGCGCCAGCAGTCAATCTCCGCTAGCGGGGGCTAACACCGGGGAGCTGTTTTTT
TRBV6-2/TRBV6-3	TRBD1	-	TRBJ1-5	CASSYSGQGNQPQHF	TGTGCCAGCAGTTACTCGGGACAGGGAAATCAGCCCCAGCATTTT
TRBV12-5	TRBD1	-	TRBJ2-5	CASGEGGSETQYF	TGTGCTAGTGGCGAAGGGGGCTCAGAGACCCAGTACTTC